A single sample is the source of the 8 T cell receptor beta chains below, sequenced in a study of shared clonotypes between healthy human individuals. Positive CCR7 selection of CD45RO-negative cells yielded the naive CD8 cells, and terminally differentiated effector memory CD45RA+ cells were excluded. Profiled with immunoSEQ multiplex PCR; TCRdb holds only in-frame clones, not every one. The profile shows some 2 million clones, about 95% of them singletons. The sample consisted of naive CD8+ T cells sorted from blood. These receptors came from a young man in good health.

The CDR3 spells CASSYGWQGGTGELFF. The CDR3 DNA is TGTGCCAGCAGTTACGGGTGGCAGGGCGGCACCGGGGAGCTGTTTTTT. The chain combines TRBV6-5 with TRBJ2-2; TRBD1 is a possible D gene (5 bases). The CDR3 runs to 16 residues. Trimming removed 2 bases at V and 4 bases at J, with 14 bases between. Per germline, CDR1 MNHEY and CDR2 SVGAGI.

This chain connects TRBV6-6 to TRBJ2-5; TRBD1 might be the D (5 bases). V was shortened by 0 bases and J by 1 base, with 9 bases between the two germline ends. The CDR3 spans 15 residues. Per the germline V gene, CDR1 is MNHNY and CDR2 is SVGAGI (reference sequence). CDR3 sequence: CASSYSRQPQETQYF. CDR3 DNA: TGTGCCAGCAGTTACTCCCGACAGCCCCAAGAGACCCAGTACTTC.

This clone has just one count. The chain joins TRBV29-1 to TRBJ2-7; 9 bases match TRBD2. CDR3 length equals 15 residues. In germline, CDR1 is SQVTM, CDR2 ANQGSEA. With 1 base clipped from V and 3 bases from J, the junction kept 7 bases outside the gene matches. The CDR3, as DNA: TGCAGCGTTGAAGGTGCACTAGCGGGCCACTACGAGCAGTACTTC. It encodes CSVEGALAGHYEQYF.

This sequence joins TRBV5-1 and TRBJ1-6, with a possible D match to TRBD1 (5 bases). Germline assignment: CDR1 SGHRS and CDR2 YFSETQ. Trimming stripped 0 bases from V and 8 bases from J, with 18 bases between. This CDR3 spans 17 amino acids. CDR3 coding DNA: TGCGCCAGCAGCTTGGAGTGGGTGGGGAGGGGCTATTCACCCCTCCACTTT. It encodes CASSLEWVGRGYSPLHF.

Details on this clone: The sample carries other DNA sequences with the same CDR3. The chain links TRBV9 to TRBJ2-7; 8 bases match TRBD1. This CDR3 comprises 14 residues. The V gene's germline CDR1 is SGDLS and CDR2 YYNGEE. The V segment lost 2 bases and the J segment 3 bases; nucleotides outside the gene matches: 4. The CDR3 spells CASSVGTGDYEQYF. The CDR3 DNA sequence: TGTGCCAGCAGCGTGGGGACAGGAGACTACGAGCAGTACTTC. The full variable domain, completed using reference TRBV9 and TRBJ2-7, is DSGVTQTPKHLITATGQRVTLRCSPRSGDLSVYWYQQSLDQGLQFLIQYYNGEERAKGNILERFSAQQFPDLHSELNLSSLELGDSALYFCASSVGTGDYEQYFGPGTRLTVT.

The chain links TRBV5-1 to TRBJ2-7; D ambiguous. This CDR3 is 13 amino acids long. The V gene lost 0 bases and the J gene lost 2 bases, with 6 bases spanning the gap. Germline V gene lookup returns CDR1 SGHRS and CDR2 YFSETQ. In nucleotides, the CDR3 is TGCGCCAGCAGCTTGGTTCCGGCCTACGAGCAGTACTTC. Encoded protein: CASSLVPAYEQYF.

The rearrangement joins TRBV29-1 to TRBJ1-2; 12 bases are shared with TRBD1. Germline CDR1 is SQVTM and CDR2 is ANQGSEA. This CDR3 contains 14 residues. The J segment lost 10 bases and the V segment lost 6 bases, leaving 12 bases of the junction unmatched. The CDR3 spells CSVDSYGTGGAYTF. The CDR3 DNA is TGCAGCGTGGATTCCTACGGGACAGGGGGCGCCTACACCTTC.

V gene TRBV2 combines with J gene TRBJ2-7; weak D call: TRBD1 (6 bases). Per germline, CDR1 SNHLY and CDR2 FYNNEI. CDR3 length: 15 amino acids. The V end was cut by 6 bases, the J end by 2 bases, with 17 bases between. CDR3 in amino acids: CASRGTGTPAYEQYF. Here the CDR3 DNA reads TGTGCCAGCAGGGGGACCGGGACACCAGCCTACGAGCAGTACTTC.